This entry concerns a single TCR beta chain. What it binds is not known. TCRdb analysed the 5' RACE reads with MiXCR anew, one entry per CDR3 protein. This sample has a few hundred thousand distinct CDR3 sequences, with 20% found just once. Germline V gives CDR1 MNHNY, CDR2 SVGAGI (reference sequence). The junction had 4 bases not matched to a gene; V was cut back by 6 bases and J by 5 bases. This CDR3 region has 12 residues. The sample originates from a study of CD8 T cells in ankylosing spondylitis. Study results and limitations: Disease-linked clones, CD8+, were relatively rare in peripheral blood. A motif in TCR beta, a set of eight highly homologous variants, appeared characteristic of ankylosing spondylitis blood.

Input material: blood, either unsorted or a sorted T cell fraction (not recorded which). This TCR came from a male donor with ankylosing spondylitis or in good health (not recorded which). This chain links TRBV6-6 with TRBJ2-7; 7 nucleotides line up with TRBD1. For the CDR3, the DNA is TGTGCCAGCAGGACAGGGTCCGACGAGCAGTACTTC. It yields the protein CASRTGSDEQYF.